The entry that follows covers one T cell receptor beta chain sequence. As yet, its antigen is unknown. Isolated RNA was reverse transcribed in full, so expressed TCRB transcripts were sequenced. Produced via immunoSEQ multiplex PCR; TCRdb's table is partial and in-frame only. The table shows around 44,000 clones, with roughly half occurring only once. This sample is drawn from a study of beta chain features in type 1 diabetes. Study summary: Across every sample, 85 million to 120 million sorted cells were examined in total. Study-wide results and limits: PCR, the amplification step, might favor shorter templates, equally in patients and controls. Among patients, naive, central memory and Treg TCRB repertoires appeared more similar than among healthy donors.

In germline, CDR1 is GTSNPN, CDR2 SVGIG (reference sequence). The CDR3 is 13 residues long. V was cut by 5 bases and J by 5 bases, with 15 bases left in between. The receptor was isolated from a young woman in good health. The sequenced sample consisted of Tregs from blood. This sequence joins TRBV30 and TRBJ1-2, with D tentatively TRBD1 (6 bases). CDR3 in DNA: TGTGCCTGGCAAAACAGGGATCGGTATGGCTACACCTTC. This sequence encodes CAWQNRDRYGYTF.